This T cell receptor (beta chain) was sequenced during a study of T-cell reconstitution after alpha-beta-depleted transplantation in children (dated by TCRdb to about 2016). In the study overall: Using TCR repertoire profiling, the study followed T-cell immune reconstitution in a quantitative way in children after TCRalphabeta/CD19-depleted allogeneic hematopoietic cell transplantation. On the study overall, not on this receptor specifically: The frequencies of hyperexpanded clones fell over the following months, and after one year, T-cell counts and TCRbeta diversity were mostly attributed to newly produced T cells. In some patients, high TCRbeta diversity at day 60 was attributed to recipient T cells and intrathymic progenitors that had survived conditioning. The apparently early alphabetaT-cell count recovery about two months after transplant was reportedly dependent on only several hundred rapidly expanded clones derived from non-depleted graft cells.

V is trimmed back by 0 bases and J by 8 bases, and the junction contains 7 bases that no gene match accounts for. The CDR3 is 15 amino acids long, termini counted. Only CDR3 DNA is held: 45 bases, read in frame from base 1. From a lookup of the germline V gene (reference sequence), CDR1 and CDR2 are DFQATT and SNEGSKA. The library was made by PCR. Sequencing was performed on an Illumina HiSeq 2500. TCR library preparation used molecular barcoding, with unique molecular identifiers applied to normalize quantification of the TCRbeta repertoire. Using fastp at Q25 and MiXCR, TCRdb reprocessed the public reads and kept productive beta chains. Records with the same CDR3 protein are collapsed into one entry carrying the most frequent genes and DNA. Recorded for this sample are approximately 500,000 distinct CDR3 sequences; about 10% of them occurred a single time. Around 2% of the sample is taken by the ten largest.

The treatment or condition label, as the study defines it: allogeneic hematopoietic cell transplantation with graft depleted of TCRalphabeta T cells and CD19 B cells. The transplant recipients were children given TCRalphabeta/CD19-depleted allogeneic hematopoietic cell grafts. About this clonotype itself: Its antigen remains unidentified. The conserved final phenylalanine or tryptophan is absent from the CDR3, which likely points to a read error.

Sequences were derived from PBMCs, sampled before TCRalphabeta/CD19-depleted stem cell transplant. The TCR sequence derives from a child aged 2-15 years with inherited bone marrow failure, due to receive a stem cell transplant. The sequence joins TRBV20-1 to TRBJ2-1; TRBD2 matches 10 bases in the middle. The CDR3 here reads CSARDPSGRADEQFL. The DNA sequence follows: TGCAGTGCTAGAGATCCGAGCGGGAGGGCCGATGAGCAGTTCTTG.